The 28 T cell receptor beta chains in this list originate from one sample, sequenced in a study of T cell responses to AZD1222 COVID-19 vaccine. Assay: immunoSEQ multiplex PCR; the TCRdb copy retains only in-frame clones and omits some. The sample contains about 70,000 clones, roughly 85% of which appear only once. Sequenced material: peripheral blood, taken on day 0 of AZD1222 vaccination. These receptors originate from an adult in good health.

The V call is TRBV30, the J call TRBJ2-2; D is uncertain. Germline-derived CDR1 and CDR2 are GTSNPN and SVGIG (reference sequence). This CDR3 region has 14 residues. V shed 4 bases and J shed 1 base, with 10 bases lying between them. The CDR3 sequence is CAWMNLMNTGELFF. The CDR3 DNA is TGTGCCTGGATGAACTTAATGAACACCGGGGAGCTGTTTTTT.

The chain employs TRBV15 and TRBJ1-5; no definite D call. The CDR3 consists of 17 residues. Trimming stripped 4 bases from V and 1 base from J, with 17 bases between. Germline assignment: CDR1 LNHNV and CDR2 YYDKDF (reference sequence). CDR3 in DNA: TGTGCCACCAGCAATGACCCTGGTGGCCTCAGCAATCAGCCCCAGCATTTT. Protein: CATSNDPGGLSNQPQHF.

The J gene is TRBJ2-1, the V gene TRBV5-6; 12 nucleotides align to TRBD2. This CDR3 region has 16 residues. Trimming removed 1 base from V and 6 bases from J; junction bases left unmatched: 5. Looked up from germline, CDR1 is SGHDT and CDR2 is YYEEEE. The CDR3 DNA sequence: TGTGCCAGCAGCTTGATAGGGACTAGCGGGCTCAATGAGCAGTTCTTC. Its translation: CASSLIGTSGLNEQFF.

The V and J genes are TRBV3-1 (or the pseudogene TRBV3-2) and TRBJ2-7; D remains unclear. Germline V gene lookup returns CDR1 LGHDT and CDR2 YNNKEL (reference sequence). The CDR3 covers 14 residues. Between the trimmed V and J ends, which lost 2 bases and 2 bases, there was a span of 10 bases. The DNA for the CDR3 is TGTGCCAGCAGCCAACCCCCGGATACCTACGAGCAGTACTTC. Translation gives CASSQPPDTYEQYF.

This clone was seen only once. This chain joins TRBV4-1 and TRBJ1-5, with 7 bases lining up with TRBD1. The CDR3 contains 15 residues. V lost 3 bases and J lost 4; bases outside the gene matches: 6. Germline values: CDR1 MGHRA, CDR2 YSYEKL. The CDR3 DNA follows: TGCGCCAGCAGCCAGCTAGACAGGGTTAATCAGCCCCAGCATTTT. Translation: CASSQLDRVNQPQHF.

Only one count was recorded for this clone. This chain joins TRBV5-1 and TRBJ1-1, with no clear D. The CDR3 consists of 14 residues. The V gene's germline CDR1 is SGHRS and CDR2 YFSETQ. Deletions cut 1 base from V and 2 bases from J, with 9 bases between. In DNA, the CDR3 is TGCGCCAGCAGCTTGAGTAGATCTAACACTGAAGCTTTCTTT. Its protein product is CASSLSRSNTEAFF.

This chain joins TRBV5-1 and TRBJ2-7; 12 bases are shared with TRBD1. Trimming removed 4 bases from V and 12 bases from J; junction bases left unmatched: 8. The CDR3 has 13 residues. CDR1 and CDR2 (germline): SGHRS, YFSETQ. The CDR3 region is CASSGSGTGGLYF. Here the CDR3 DNA reads TGCGCCAGCAGCGGATCCGGGACAGGGGGCCTGTACTTC.

This clone was seen only a few times. V gene TRBV9 combines with J gene TRBJ1-2; D unclear. The CDR3 contains 14 residues. Trimming removed 6 bases from V and 4 bases from J, with 16 bases in between. The V gene's germline CDR1 is SGDLS and CDR2 YYNGEE. The CDR3, as DNA: TGTGCCAGCACCACCCTAATCGGGCCCTATGGCTACACCTTC. It encodes CASTTLIGPYGYTF.

V usage is TRBV20-1 and J usage is TRBJ2-1; 7 nucleotides match TRBD2. CDR1 is DFQATT and CDR2 is SNEGSKA in the germline V gene (reference sequence). The CDR3 length is 16 residues. Trimming at V came to 3 bases and at J to 1 base, leaving 9 bases not matched to a gene. The CDR3 DNA reads as TGCAGTGCTAGTGGGTTGGGGCGGGGGTCCTACAATGAGCAGTTCTTC. Protein sequence: CSASGLGRGSYNEQFF.

This chain uses TRBV7-3 with TRBJ1-1, with TRBD1 identical over 9 bases. The CDR3 has 16 amino acids. The V gene end was trimmed by 3 bases and the J gene end by 4 bases; junction bases not matched to a gene: 9. Germline lookup yields CDR1 SGHTA and CDR2 FQGTGA. This CDR3 reads CASSFNPGTGSTEAFF. Written as DNA, the CDR3 is TGTGCCAGCAGCTTTAACCCCGGGACAGGGTCCACTGAAGCTTTCTTT.

The J gene is TRBJ1-2, the V gene TRBV5-1, with D uncertain. Germline assignment: CDR1 SGHRS and CDR2 YFSETQ. This CDR3 is built from 17 residues. Trimming stripped 0 bases from V and 0 bases from J, with 15 bases between. The CDR3 bases are TGCGCCAGCAGCTTGGTGCAGAGTCTAGGGTCTAACTATGGCTACACCTTC. It codes for CASSLVQSLGSNYGYTF.

This clone was seen just once. The chain joins TRBV7-9 to TRBJ1-2; D unclear. The CDR3 runs 14 residues. Trimming took 1 base from V and 4 from J, leaving 10 bases between them. Germline V gives CDR1 SEHNR, CDR2 FQNEAQ (reference sequence). The CDR3 protein is CASSLDQTPYGYTF. The CDR3 DNA reads as TGTGCCAGCAGCTTAGATCAGACACCCTATGGCTACACCTTC.

This chain links TRBV28 with TRBJ1-2, with 12 bases fitting TRBD1. This CDR3 comprises 14 residues. In germline, CDR1 is MDHEN, CDR2 SYDVKM. Trimming took 5 bases from V and 7 from J; bases not matched to a gene: 5. The CDR3, as DNA: TGTGCCAGCAGTCCGGGACAGGGGGCTTCTGGCTACACCTTC. This codes for CASSPGQGASGYTF.

This clone is a singleton in its sample. This sequence joins TRBV19 and TRBJ1-2; unclear D gene. The germline CDR1 and CDR2 sequences are LNHDA and SQIVND (reference sequence). The CDR3 contains 14 residues. V lost 3 bases and J lost 1, with 9 bases in between. As DNA, the CDR3 is TGTGCCAGTAGTATCGTCCGGGGTAACTATGGCTACACCTTC. It translates to CASSIVRGNYGYTF.

This clone was seen only once. The rearrangement joins TRBV6-2 or TRBV6-3 to TRBJ2-1, with 13 bases that match TRBD2. V lost 4 bases, J lost 0 bases, and 6 bases stayed unmatched. CDR1 and CDR2 from the germline V gene are MNHEY and SVGEGT. There are 18 residues in the CDR3. In DNA form, the CDR3 reads TGTGCCAGCAGTTCTCGGACTAGCGGGGGCAGCTCCTACAATGAGCAGTTCTTC. It specifies CASSSRTSGGSSYNEQFF.

The chain recombines TRBV2 with TRBJ1-1, with 7 bases matching TRBD1. V shed 6 bases, J shed 0 bases, and the junction held 7 bases outside the gene matches. This CDR3 has 15 amino acids. The germline V gene encodes CDR1 SNHLY and CDR2 FYNNEI. CDR3 nucleotide sequence: TGTGCCAGCAGCGGACCAGGGACAGTGAACACTGAAGCTTTCTTT. It encodes CASSGPGTVNTEAFF.

Here the CDR3 reads CASSLGQVNEQFF. In nucleotides, the CDR3 is TGCGCCAGCAGCTTGGGGCAGGTCAATGAGCAGTTCTTC. V gene TRBV5-1 combines with J gene TRBJ2-1, with D hard to call. V was trimmed by 0 bases and J by 6 bases, leaving 7 bases between them. The V gene's germline CDR1 is SGHRS and CDR2 YFSETQ. This CDR3 has 13 residues.

This chain uses TRBV19 with TRBJ2-1; unclear D gene. CDR1 and CDR2 from the germline V gene are LNHDA and SQIVND (reference sequence). Trimming took 3 bases from V and 8 from J, leaving 8 bases between them. The CDR3 has 12 residues. The DNA for the CDR3 is TGTGCCAGTAGTATTGGCGTGGATGAGCAGTTCTTC. Protein product: CASSIGVDEQFF.

This clone appeared a single time. V gene TRBV10-3 combines with J gene TRBJ2-3; 7 positions match TRBD2. The V gene's germline CDR1 is ENHRY and CDR2 SYGVKD. Trimming took 4 bases from V and 2 from J; bases not matched to a gene: 3. The CDR3 is 14 residues long. CDR3 region: CAISGGGPTDTQYF. The CDR3 DNA reads TGTGCCATCAGTGGCGGGGGTCCCACAGATACGCAGTATTTT.

V is TRBV6-2 or TRBV6-3 and J is TRBJ1-2, with 9 positions matching TRBD1. CDR3 length equals 14 residues. Germline CDR1 reads MNHEY; CDR2 reads SVGEGT. J gave up 11 bases and V 2 bases, and 9 bases lay outside the gene matches. DNA for the CDR3: TGTGCCAGCAGTTACGCAACCACAGGGGGCAAGTACACCTTC. This gives the protein CASSYATTGGKYTF.

V usage is TRBV7-6 and J usage is TRBJ2-3; TRBD2 matches 7 bases. This CDR3 has 16 amino acids. Germline trimming cut 3 bases from V and 4 bases from J; bases unmatched to any gene: 10. The germline V gene encodes CDR1 SGHVS and CDR2 FNYEAQ. The CDR3 spells CASSFIGGSSPDTQYF. The CDR3 DNA sequence: TGTGCCAGCAGCTTTATTGGCGGGAGTTCACCAGATACGCAGTATTTT.

The chain combines TRBV6-5 with TRBJ2-5; a weak D match, TRBD1 (6 bases). V was pared by 5 bases and J by 4 bases, with 11 bases between. The CDR3 totals 13 residues. Per germline, CDR1 MNHEY and CDR2 SVGAGI. In nucleotides, the CDR3 is TGTGCCAGCAGTACACCAGGGGTAGAGACCCAGTACTTC. Protein sequence: CASSTPGVETQYF.

V and J are TRBV11-2 and TRBJ1-2; no reliable D call. Trimming removed 5 bases at V and 13 bases at J, with 17 bases between. The CDR3 is 12 residues long. Germline V gives CDR1 SGHAT, CDR2 FQNNGV. The CDR3 here is CASSRVEGRPTF. CDR3 bases: TGTGCCAGCAGCCGGGTCGAGGGCAGGCCCACCTTC.

The rearrangement uses TRBV12-3 or TRBV12-4 and TRBJ2-7; tentative D call: TRBD2 (5 bases). The CDR3 runs to 12 residues. The V end lost 3 bases, the J end lost 2 bases, and 5 bases lay between the germline ends. The DNA for the CDR3 is TGTGCCAGCAGTTTCGGGGCCTACGAGCAGTACTTC. It is translated as CASSFGAYEQYF.

The chain uses TRBV18 and TRBJ1-5; D remains unclear. Germline V lookup: CDR1 KGHSH, CDR2 LQKENI. Trimming removed 2 bases from V and 5 bases from J, with 10 bases in between. The CDR3 has 14 amino acids. CDR3 sequence (DNA): TGTGCCAGCTCACCAGGGGTTGGGGATCAGCCCCAGCATTTT. It translates to CASSPGVGDQPQHF.

The chain combines TRBV18 with TRBJ2-3; 7 bases line up with TRBD2. CDR1 and CDR2 (germline): KGHSH, LQKENI. The CDR3 has 14 residues. Trimming cost V 3 bases and J 6 bases; bases outside gene matches: 6. CDR3 protein: CASSPQAGLDTQYF. CDR3 nucleotide sequence: TGTGCCAGCTCACCGCAAGCGGGGCTGGATACGCAGTATTTT.

The chain recombines TRBV6-2 or TRBV6-3 with TRBJ2-1; a possible D gene is TRBD2 (5 bases). This CDR3 spans 13 amino acids. Germline V gene lookup returns CDR1 MNHEY and CDR2 SVGEGT. V lost 1 base to trimming and J lost 5 bases, with 6 bases between them. CDR3 nucleotide sequence: TGTGCCAGCAGTTACTTCGGGAACAATGAGCAGTTCTTC. The encoded protein is CASSYFGNNEQFF.

The V and J genes are TRBV24-1 and TRBJ2-1; the match to TRBD2 covers 10 bases. Trimming took 3 bases from V and 7 from J; bases not matched to a gene: 5. The CDR3 spans 15 residues. CDR1 and CDR2 (germline): KGHDR, SFDVKD. The CDR3 coding sequence is TGTGCCACCAGTGATAGTAGCGGGAGGTGGAATGAGCAGTTCTTC. This encodes CATSDSSGRWNEQFF.